A single sample gave rise to the 32 T cell receptor beta chains below, sequenced in a study of blood T cell repertoires in COVID-19. TCRdb keeps only in-frame clones here, not all; method: immunoSEQ multiplex PCR. The data hold some 310,000 clones, with over 85% observed a single time. Sequencing used PBMCs or T cells enriched from blood (not recorded which). The receptors were gathered from a woman in her twenties or thirties who had recovered from COVID-19.

The genes are TRBV5-4 and TRBJ1-1; 11 nucleotides match TRBD1. Germline lookup yields CDR1 SGHNT and CDR2 YYREEE (reference sequence). With V trimmed by 4 bases and J by 0 bases, 8 bases remained unmatched. CDR3 length: 17 residues. The CDR3 bases are TGTGCCAGCAGCGGACAGGGGGCTGGGCCCTTGAACACTGAAGCTTTCTTT. Its protein is CASSGQGAGPLNTEAFF.

J is TRBJ2-2 and V is TRBV5-1; TRBD1 might be the D (6 bases). Trimming stripped 2 bases from V and 0 bases from J, with 8 bases between. This CDR3 region has 15 residues. In germline, CDR1 is SGHRS, CDR2 YFSETQ. This CDR3 reads CASSLGTPNTGELFF. In nucleotides, the CDR3 is TGCGCCAGCAGCTTAGGGACACCGAACACCGGGGAGCTGTTTTTT. Full variable domain (missing parts from reference TRBV5-1 and TRBJ2-2): KAGVTQTPRYLIKTRGQQVTLSCSPISGHRSVSWYQQTPGQGLQFLFEYFSETQRNKGNFPGRFSGRQFSNSRSEMNVSTLELGDSALYLCASSLGTPNTGELFFGEGSRLTVL.

The rearrangement joins TRBV6-2 or TRBV6-3 to TRBJ2-7; TRBD1 agrees at 11 bases. In germline, CDR1 is MNHEY, CDR2 SVGEGT. The CDR3 consists of 14 residues. The V gene end was trimmed by 4 bases and the J gene end by 3 bases; junction bases not matched to a gene: 2. The CDR3 is CASSWGTGGYEQYF. CDR3 bases: TGTGCCAGCAGTTGGGGGACAGGGGGCTACGAGCAGTACTTC.

This chain uses TRBV3-1 (or the pseudogene TRBV3-2) with TRBJ2-2; D possibly corresponds to TRBD2 (6 bases). The germline CDR1 and CDR2 sequences are LGHDT and YNNKEL (reference sequence). The CDR3 extends over 15 amino acids. V was cut by 1 base and J by 3 bases, with 9 bases left in between. The CDR3 region has the DNA TGTGCCAGCAGCCAAGGGAGCGGGTACACCGGGGAGCTGTTTTTT. Its protein product is CASSQGSGYTGELFF.

The chain combines TRBV9 with TRBJ2-3; 8 bases map to TRBD2. This CDR3 is built from 15 residues. The germline V gene has CDR1 SGDLS and CDR2 YYNGEE. The ends lost 0 bases at V and 2 bases at J; junction bases unmatched: 2. The CDR3 here is CASSVGGRTTDTQYF. In DNA, the CDR3 is TGTGCCAGCAGCGTAGGCGGGAGGACCACAGATACGCAGTATTTT.

The rearrangement links TRBV5-1 to TRBJ2-7; 8 positions agree with TRBD1. In germline, CDR1 is SGHRS, CDR2 YFSETQ. The ends lost 0 bases at V and 3 bases at J; junction bases unmatched: 8. The CDR3 length is 16 residues. CDR3 in DNA: TGCGCCAGCAGCTTGGACCGACAGGGGAGGTTCTACGAGCAGTACTTC. This gives the protein CASSLDRQGRFYEQYF.

The V call is TRBV5-1, the J call TRBJ2-7, with D perhaps matching TRBD2 (5 bases). The V end lost 0 bases, the J end lost 2 bases, and 15 bases lay between the germline ends. Per germline, CDR1 SGHRS and CDR2 YFSETQ. This CDR3 has 16 amino acids. The chain's CDR3 is CASSLAGLALPYEQYF. The CDR3 region has the DNA TGCGCCAGCAGCTTGGCCGGGCTAGCTCTGCCCTACGAGCAGTACTTC.

This clone was found once. CDR3 protein: CASTQQGGGAAEQYF. The CDR3 DNA reads as TGCGCCAGCACCCAACAGGGAGGGGGTGCGGCCGAGCAGTACTTC. The genes are TRBV5-1 and TRBJ2-7; tentative D call: TRBD2 (7 bases). The CDR3 covers 15 residues. Looked up from germline, CDR1 is SGHRS and CDR2 is YFSETQ. Trimming shortened V by 6 bases and J by 6 bases, and 22 bases separated the two germline ends.

V and J are TRBV14 and TRBJ1-5; 12 bases match TRBD1. Trimming at V came to 4 bases and at J to 10 bases, leaving 5 bases not matched to a gene. CDR3 length: 14 amino acids. Germline V lookup: CDR1 SGHDN, CDR2 FVKESK. The CDR3 loop reads CASSLTGTGGPQHF. The CDR3 coding sequence is TGTGCCAGCAGCCTCACCGGGACAGGGGGCCCCCAGCATTTT.

J is TRBJ2-5 and V is TRBV11-3; 7 positions match TRBD2. The V gene's germline CDR1 is SGHNT and CDR2 YENEEA. This CDR3 region has 15 residues. The junction had 13 bases not matched to a gene; V was cut back by 5 bases and J by 7 bases. The CDR3 loop is CASSPTGTPGGTQYF. CDR3 nucleotides: TGTGCCAGCAGCCCCACCGGGACCCCGGGGGGGACCCAGTACTTC. The full variable domain, its missing parts supplied by reference TRBV11-3 and TRBJ2-5, is EAGVVQSPRYKIIEKKQPVAFWCNPISGHNTLYWYLQNLGQGPELLIRYENEEAVDDSQLPKDRFSAERLKGVDSTLKIQPAELGDSAVYLCASSPTGTPGGTQYFGPGTRLLVL.

This clone showed up just once. The rearrangement joins TRBV7-2 to TRBJ2-1; D perhaps matches TRBD2 (6 bases). The CDR3 extends over 15 amino acids. Trimming removed 3 bases at V and 0 bases at J, with 9 bases between. Germline CDR1 SGHTA, CDR2 FQGNSA. The CDR3 region has the DNA TGTGCCAGCAGCTTCCGGGGGTCCTCCTACAATGAGCAGTTCTTC. Its translation: CASSFRGSSYNEQFF.

The chain employs TRBV18 and TRBJ1-3; the D is unclear. V lost 5 bases, J lost 0 bases, and 17 bases lay in between. The length of the CDR3 is 17 residues. Germline V gene data show CDR1 as KGHSH and CDR2 as LQKENI. CDR3 protein: CASSIRMTGSSGNTIYF. CDR3 coding DNA: TGTGCCAGCTCAATACGGATGACTGGGAGCTCTGGAAACACCATATATTTT.

This clone has just a few counts. This chain connects TRBV15 to TRBJ1-4, with D possibly TRBD1 on 5 matching bases. This CDR3 has 14 residues. V was clipped by 5 bases and J by 6 bases, with 13 bases between them. Germline V gene lookup returns CDR1 LNHNV and CDR2 YYDKDF (reference sequence). The CDR3 sequence: CATSPRGADEKLFF. DNA of the CDR3: TGTGCCACCAGCCCAAGGGGTGCCGATGAAAAACTGTTTTTT.

The chain employs TRBV19 and TRBJ2-7; a weak D match, TRBD2 (6 bases). The CDR3 runs to 16 residues. Germline assignment: CDR1 LNHDA and CDR2 SQIVND (reference sequence). V lost 0 bases, J lost 7 bases, and 19 bases lay in between. The CDR3: CASSIDGAARRGEQYF. CDR3 coding DNA: TGTGCCAGTAGTATAGATGGGGCAGCCCGCCGGGGGGAGCAGTACTTC.

The rearrangement joins TRBV28 to TRBJ2-3, with 7 bases that match TRBD2. The CDR3 runs to 16 residues. Losses at the gene ends were 1 base for V and 2 bases for J; bases not matched to a gene: 6. Germline CDR1 reads MDHEN; CDR2 reads SYDVKM. The chain's CDR3 is CASSLSQRGPTDTQYF. Here the CDR3 DNA reads TGTGCCAGCAGTTTATCCCAGCGGGGACCCACAGATACGCAGTATTTT.

The chain uses TRBV28 and TRBJ2-4; possible D gene TRBD1, 7 bases. This CDR3 spans 17 amino acids. Per the germline V gene, CDR1 is MDHEN and CDR2 is SYDVKM. Trimming removed 1 base at V and 5 bases at J, with 18 bases between. CDR3 protein: CASSLSGGTGVENIQYF. The CDR3 DNA reads as TGTGCCAGCAGTTTATCAGGGGGGACTGGCGTGGAAAACATTCAGTACTTC.

The chain carries TRBV2 and TRBJ1-1, with TRBD1 matching 9 bases. This CDR3 region has 16 residues. J lost 3 bases, V lost 8 bases, and 13 bases had no gene match. CDR1 is SNHLY, CDR2 FYNNEI, per germline. The CDR3, as DNA: TGTGCCAGCCGTACCGATCGGACAGGGGCGGACACTGAAGCTTTCTTT. Its translation is CASRTDRTGADTEAFF.

This clone was seen a handful of times. Other DNA sequences from this sample encode an identical CDR3 as well. The chain is built from TRBV6-5 and TRBJ2-7; the match to TRBD1 covers 11 bases. The CDR3 extends over 14 amino acids. Germline V gene lookup returns CDR1 MNHEY and CDR2 SVGAGI. After removal of 2 bases from V and 5 bases from J, the junction contained 2 bases not matched to a gene. This CDR3 is CASSYRDRGDEQYF. The DNA of the CDR3 is TGTGCCAGCAGTTACCGGGACAGGGGGGACGAGCAGTACTTC.

The chain links TRBV28 to TRBJ1-4, with D possibly being TRBD1 (5 bases). The CDR3 sequence is 13 residues long. Trimming took 7 bases from V and 7 from J, leaving 13 bases between them. Germline-derived CDR1 and CDR2 are MDHEN and SYDVKM. The CDR3 coding sequence is TGTGCCAGCACCCGGGGGGGGAGTGAAAAACTGTTTTTT. It translates to CASTRGGSEKLFF. The whole variable domain, filled in from reference TRBV28 and TRBJ1-4, reads DVKVTQSSRYLVKRTGEKVFLECVQDMDHENMFWYRQDPGLGLRLIYFSYDVKMKEKGDIPEGYSVSREKKERFSLILESASTNQTSMYLCASTRGGSEKLFFGSGTQLSVL.

The chain combines TRBV3-1 (or the pseudogene TRBV3-2) with TRBJ2-7; no definite D call. CDR1 is LGHDT, CDR2 YNNKEL, per germline (reference sequence). V was pared by 1 base and J by 4 bases, with 11 bases between. The CDR3 spans 14 residues. The CDR3 nucleotides are TGTGCCAGCAGCCAAGTCGTGACTCAATACGAGCAGTACTTC. It translates to CASSQVVTQYEQYF.

A single count supports this clone. The chain recombines TRBV9 with TRBJ2-7; D perhaps matches TRBD1 (5 bases). The length of the CDR3 is 12 residues. Germline V gene lookup returns CDR1 SGDLS and CDR2 YYNGEE. Trimming shortened V by 4 bases and J by 3 bases, and 8 bases separated the two germline ends. The CDR3 sequence: CASSPGNYEQYF. Written as DNA, the CDR3 is TGTGCCAGCAGCCCAGGGAACTACGAGCAGTACTTC.

This sequence joins TRBV4-2 and TRBJ2-1, with 11 bases that match TRBD2. Germline-derived CDR1 and CDR2 are LGHNA and YNFKEQ. The length of the CDR3 is 17 residues. Germline trimming cut 2 bases from V and 6 bases from J; bases unmatched to any gene: 9. The CDR3 DNA sequence: TGTGCCAGCAGCCAAATGATAGCGGGAGGGCCTGGCAATGAGCAGTTCTTC. It translates to CASSQMIAGGPGNEQFF.

The chain is built from TRBV7-9 and TRBJ2-4, with no clear D. This CDR3 is built from 15 residues. Trimming took off 1 base at V and 10 bases at J, with 17 bases between the two ends. Per germline, CDR1 SEHNR and CDR2 FQNEAQ (reference sequence). For the CDR3, the DNA is TGTGCCAGCAGCTTAGTATCCAGCCCGCCTAGGATTCAGTACTTC. Translating gives CASSLVSSPPRIQYF.

The chain links TRBV30 to TRBJ1-2, with 7 bases fitting TRBD1. The CDR3 is 18 residues long. Germline-derived CDR1 and CDR2 are GTSNPN and SVGIG (reference sequence). The junction had 20 bases not matched to a gene; V was cut back by 5 bases and J by 2 bases. In DNA, the CDR3 is TGTGCCTGGTCCAAGGCCCAACTTGCACAGGGGTCGAACTATGGCTACACCTTC. It encodes CAWSKAQLAQGSNYGYTF.

The J gene is TRBJ1-2, the V gene TRBV30; tentatively, D is TRBD1 (5 bases). Germline V gene data show CDR1 as GTSNPN and CDR2 as SVGIG (reference sequence). V lost 4 bases and J 8 bases, leaving 17 bases between the germline ends. The CDR3 covers 13 residues. The CDR3 nucleotides are TGTGCCTGGACCTTATTACAGGTACAGGGCTACACCTTC. Translation gives CAWTLLQVQGYTF.

The CDR3 reads CASSQDQGSNEKLFF. As DNA, the CDR3 is TGTGCCAGCAGCCAAGATCAGGGGTCTAATGAAAAACTGTTTTTT. V usage is TRBV3-1 (or the pseudogene TRBV3-2) and J usage is TRBJ1-4; weak D call: TRBD1 (6 bases). The V end lost 0 bases, the J end lost 3 bases, and 8 bases lay between the germline ends. The germline V gene has CDR1 LGHDT and CDR2 YNNKEL (reference sequence). CDR3 length equals 15 residues.

This chain uses TRBV5-1 with TRBJ2-2; TRBD2 aligns across 11 bases. Per the germline V gene, CDR1 is SGHRS and CDR2 is YFSETQ. There are 17 residues in the CDR3. With 0 bases clipped from V and 5 bases from J, the junction kept 6 bases outside the gene matches. The DNA for the CDR3 is TGCGCCAGCAGCTTGGCACTAGCGGGAGAAGATACCGGGGAGCTGTTTTTT. This gives the protein CASSLALAGEDTGELFF. The full variable domain, its missing parts supplied by reference TRBV5-1 and TRBJ2-2, is KAGVTQTPRYLIKTRGQQVTLSCSPISGHRSVSWYQQTPGQGLQFLFEYFSETQRNKGNFPGRFSGRQFSNSRSEMNVSTLELGDSALYLCASSLALAGEDTGELFFGEGSRLTVL.

This chain uses TRBV5-6 with TRBJ2-3; 8 bases map to TRBD1. V lost 2 bases and J lost 0; bases outside the gene matches: 2. The CDR3 contains 15 residues. Germline CDR1 is SGHDT and CDR2 is YYEEEE. The CDR3 sequence is CASSFWTGSTDTQYF. The CDR3 DNA follows: TGTGCCAGCAGCTTCTGGACAGGGAGCACAGATACGCAGTATTTT.

The sample holds a few counts of this clone. The chain recombines TRBV2 with TRBJ1-5, with D possibly being TRBD1 (6 bases). Germline CDR1 and CDR2: SNHLY and FYNNEI. Deletions cut 2 bases from V and 2 bases from J, with 10 bases between. CDR3 length: 15 amino acids. The CDR3 is CASSERGIGNQPQHF. The CDR3 DNA reads as TGTGCCAGCAGTGAAAGGGGGATAGGCAATCAGCCCCAGCATTTT.

The chain uses TRBV18 and TRBJ1-4; D gene ambiguous. CDR1 is KGHSH, CDR2 LQKENI, per germline. The CDR3 consists of 14 residues. Trimming took 2 bases from V and 6 from J, leaving 10 bases between them. CDR3 in amino acids: CASSPTPGDEKLFF. CDR3 bases: TGTGCCAGCTCACCAACACCCGGGGATGAAAAACTGTTTTTT.

The chain recombines TRBV29-1 with TRBJ2-2; no clear D. Germline CDR1 and CDR2: SQVTM and ANQGSEA. The CDR3 consists of 13 residues. Between the trimmed V and J ends, which lost 3 bases and 1 base, there was a span of 6 bases. The CDR3 region is CSVEAVNTGELFF. The CDR3 nucleotides are TGCAGCGTTGAGGCGGTGAACACCGGGGAGCTGTTTTTT.

The chain has TRBV5-3 and TRBJ2-1; 8 positions match TRBD2. TRBV5-3 is classed as an ORF, of uncertain function. The V gene end was trimmed by 4 bases and the J gene end by 5 bases; junction bases not matched to a gene: 11. CDR3 size: 16 residues. The CDR3 spells CARSPPRGRHNNEQFF. The CDR3 DNA reads TGTGCCAGAAGCCCCCCGCGCGGGAGGCATAACAATGAGCAGTTCTTC.